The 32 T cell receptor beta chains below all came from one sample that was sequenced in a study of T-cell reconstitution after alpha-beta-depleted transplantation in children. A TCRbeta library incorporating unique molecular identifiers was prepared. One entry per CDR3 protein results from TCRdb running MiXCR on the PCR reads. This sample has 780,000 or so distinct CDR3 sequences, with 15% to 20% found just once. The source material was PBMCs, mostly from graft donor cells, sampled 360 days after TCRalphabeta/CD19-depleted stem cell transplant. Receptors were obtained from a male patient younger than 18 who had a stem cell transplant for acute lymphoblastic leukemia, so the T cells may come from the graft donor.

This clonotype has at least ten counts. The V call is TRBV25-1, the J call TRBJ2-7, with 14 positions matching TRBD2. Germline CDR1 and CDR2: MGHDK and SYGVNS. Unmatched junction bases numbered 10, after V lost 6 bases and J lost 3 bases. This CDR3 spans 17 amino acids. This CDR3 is CASSRTGLAGVGYEQYF. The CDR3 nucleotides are TGTGCCAGCAGCCGGACGGGACTAGCGGGAGTAGGCTACGAGCAGTACTTC.

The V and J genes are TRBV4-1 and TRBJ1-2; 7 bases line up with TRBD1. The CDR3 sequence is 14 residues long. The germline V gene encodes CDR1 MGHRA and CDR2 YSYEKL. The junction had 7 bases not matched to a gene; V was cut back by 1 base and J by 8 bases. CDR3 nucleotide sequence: TGCGCCAGCAGCCAAGTTGCCAGGGGGGACGGCTACACCTTC. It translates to CASSQVARGDGYTF.

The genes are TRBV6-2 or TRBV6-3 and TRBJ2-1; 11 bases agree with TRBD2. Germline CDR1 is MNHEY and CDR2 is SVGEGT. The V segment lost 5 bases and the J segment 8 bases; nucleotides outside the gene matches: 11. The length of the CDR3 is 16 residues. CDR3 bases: TGTGCCAGCAGTCAGCCTCTAGCGGGAGGAGGGGATGAGCAGTTCTTC. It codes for CASSQPLAGGGDEQFF.

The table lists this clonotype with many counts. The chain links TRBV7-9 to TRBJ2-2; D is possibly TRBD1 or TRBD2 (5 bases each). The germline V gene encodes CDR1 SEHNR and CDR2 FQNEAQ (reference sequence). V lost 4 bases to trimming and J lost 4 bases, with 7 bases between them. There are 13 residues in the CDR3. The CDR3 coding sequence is TGTGCCAGCAGCTGGGGACGCACCGGGGAGCTGTTTTTT. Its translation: CASSWGRTGELFF.

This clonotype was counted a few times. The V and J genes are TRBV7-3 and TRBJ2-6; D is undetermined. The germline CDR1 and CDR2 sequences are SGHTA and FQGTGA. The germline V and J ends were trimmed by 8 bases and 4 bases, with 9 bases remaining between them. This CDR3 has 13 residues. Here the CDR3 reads CASSAVGANVLTF. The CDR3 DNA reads TGTGCCAGCTCAGCTGTCGGGGCCAACGTCCTGACTTTC.

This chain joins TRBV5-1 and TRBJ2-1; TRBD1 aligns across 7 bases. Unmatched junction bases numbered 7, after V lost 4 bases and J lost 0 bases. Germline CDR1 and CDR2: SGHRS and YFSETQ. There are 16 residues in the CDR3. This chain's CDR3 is CASSPTTGSSYNEQFF. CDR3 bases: TGCGCCAGCAGCCCCACGACAGGGAGCTCCTACAATGAGCAGTTCTTC. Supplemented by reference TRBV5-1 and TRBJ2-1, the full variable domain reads KAGVTQTPRYLIKTRGQQVTLSCSPISGHRSVSWYQQTPGQGLQFLFEYFSETQRNKGNFPGRFSGRQFSNSRSEMNVSTLELGDSALYLCASSPTTGSSYNEQFFGPGTRLTVL.

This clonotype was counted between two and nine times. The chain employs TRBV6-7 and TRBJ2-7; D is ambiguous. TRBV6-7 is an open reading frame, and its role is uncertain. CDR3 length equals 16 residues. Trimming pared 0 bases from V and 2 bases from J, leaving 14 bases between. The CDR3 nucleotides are TGTGCCAGCAGTTACTCACACTCGACTTCGCCCTACGAGCAGTACTTC. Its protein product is CASSYSHSTSPYEQYF.

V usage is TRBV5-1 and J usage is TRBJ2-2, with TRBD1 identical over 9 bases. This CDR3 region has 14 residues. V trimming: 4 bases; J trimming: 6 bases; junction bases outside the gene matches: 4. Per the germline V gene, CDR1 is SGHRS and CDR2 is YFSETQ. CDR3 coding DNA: TGCGCCAGCAGCCCACAGGGGGCCCCCGGGGAGCTGTTTTTT. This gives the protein CASSPQGAPGELFF.

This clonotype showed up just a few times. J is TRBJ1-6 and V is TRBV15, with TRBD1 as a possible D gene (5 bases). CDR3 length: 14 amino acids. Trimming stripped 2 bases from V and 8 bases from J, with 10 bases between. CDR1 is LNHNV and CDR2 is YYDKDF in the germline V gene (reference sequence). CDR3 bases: TGTGCCACCAGCAGATACCTAGGGGATTCACCCCTCCACTTT. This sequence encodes CATSRYLGDSPLHF.

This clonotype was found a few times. Here the CDR3 DNA reads TGCGCCAGCACCCCTGGACTAGCGGGCCTGAACACCGGGGAGCTGTTTTTT. This sequence encodes CASTPGLAGLNTGELFF. This chain uses TRBV10-2 with TRBJ2-2; 11 bases fit TRBD2. The CDR3 sequence is 17 residues long. The V segment lost 7 bases and the J segment 1 base; nucleotides outside the gene matches: 8. Per the germline V gene, CDR1 is WSHSY and CDR2 is SAAADI.

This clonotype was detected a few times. The CDR3 DNA reads TGCGCCAGCAGCTTGACCCCGGACAGCCTACCGTTTGAGGAGTACTTC. Translation: CASSLTPDSLPFEEYF. The V and J genes are TRBV5-1 and TRBJ2-7; D perhaps matches TRBD1 (6 bases). Germline V CDR1 and CDR2: SGHRS, YFSETQ. V was trimmed by 1 base and J by 11 bases, leaving 25 bases between them. There are 16 residues in the CDR3.

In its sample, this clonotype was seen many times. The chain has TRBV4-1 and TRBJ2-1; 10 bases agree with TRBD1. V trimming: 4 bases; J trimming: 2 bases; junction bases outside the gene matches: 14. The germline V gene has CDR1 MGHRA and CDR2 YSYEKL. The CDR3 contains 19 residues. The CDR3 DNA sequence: TGCGCCAGCAGCCCGCTGGGACAGGGGACTAGGGGTACCTACAATGAGCAGTTCTTC. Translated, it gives CASSPLGQGTRGTYNEQFF.

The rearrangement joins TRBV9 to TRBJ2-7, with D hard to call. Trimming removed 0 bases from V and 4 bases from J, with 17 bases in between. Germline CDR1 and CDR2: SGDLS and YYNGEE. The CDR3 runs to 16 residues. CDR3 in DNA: TGTGCCAGCAGCGTAGGATCTGCCGTCATATTATACGAGCAGTACTTC. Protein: CASSVGSAVILYEQYF.

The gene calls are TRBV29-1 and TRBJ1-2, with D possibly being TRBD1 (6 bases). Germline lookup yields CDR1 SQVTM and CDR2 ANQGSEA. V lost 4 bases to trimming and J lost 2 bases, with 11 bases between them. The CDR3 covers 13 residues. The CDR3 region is CSVAAGANYGYTF. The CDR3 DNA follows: TGCAGCGTTGCGGCAGGGGCGAACTATGGCTACACCTTC.

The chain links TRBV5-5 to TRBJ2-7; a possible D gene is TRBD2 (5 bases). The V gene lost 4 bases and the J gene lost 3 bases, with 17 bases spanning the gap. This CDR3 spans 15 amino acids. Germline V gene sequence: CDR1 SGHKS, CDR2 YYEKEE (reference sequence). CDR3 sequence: CASSLRNHGGYEQYF. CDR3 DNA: TGTGCCAGCAGCCTCAGGAATCATGGAGGCTACGAGCAGTACTTC.

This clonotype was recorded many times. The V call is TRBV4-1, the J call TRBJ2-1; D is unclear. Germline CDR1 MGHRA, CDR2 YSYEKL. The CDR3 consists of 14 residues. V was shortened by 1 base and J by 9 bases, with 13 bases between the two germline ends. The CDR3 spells CASSQGPTPGEQFF. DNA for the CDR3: TGCGCCAGCAGCCAAGGGCCGACCCCGGGTGAGCAGTTCTTC.

The CDR3: CASSEVRGRPNYGYTF. The CDR3 DNA follows: TGCGCCAGCAGTGAAGTCAGGGGCCGACCTAACTATGGCTACACCTTC. The chain carries TRBV10-1 and TRBJ1-2, with a weak D call TRBD1 (6 bases). The CDR3 sequence is 16 residues long. V was shortened by 3 bases and J by 0 bases, with 14 bases between the two germline ends. Germline V gives CDR1 WNHNN, CDR2 SYGVQD (reference sequence).

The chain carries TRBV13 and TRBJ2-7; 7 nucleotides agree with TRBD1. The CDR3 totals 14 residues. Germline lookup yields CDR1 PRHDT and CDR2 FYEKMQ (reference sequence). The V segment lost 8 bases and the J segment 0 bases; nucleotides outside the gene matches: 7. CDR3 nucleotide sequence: TGTGCCAGCTCGACAGGGCCGAGCTCCTACGAGCAGTACTTC. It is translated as CASSTGPSSYEQYF.

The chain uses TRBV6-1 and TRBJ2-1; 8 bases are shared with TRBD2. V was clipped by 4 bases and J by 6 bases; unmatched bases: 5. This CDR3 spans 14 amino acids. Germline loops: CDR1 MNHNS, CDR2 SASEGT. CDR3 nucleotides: TGTGCCAGCAGTGTAGCGGGATTGGGCAATGAGCAGTTCTTC. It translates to CASSVAGLGNEQFF.

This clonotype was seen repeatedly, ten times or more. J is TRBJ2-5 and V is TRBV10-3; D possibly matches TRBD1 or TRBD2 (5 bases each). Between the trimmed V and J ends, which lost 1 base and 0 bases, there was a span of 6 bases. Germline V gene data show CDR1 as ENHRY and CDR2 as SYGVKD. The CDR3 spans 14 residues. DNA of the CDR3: TGTGCCATCAGTGAGTTGGGACACCAAGAGACCCAGTACTTC. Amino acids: CAISELGHQETQYF.

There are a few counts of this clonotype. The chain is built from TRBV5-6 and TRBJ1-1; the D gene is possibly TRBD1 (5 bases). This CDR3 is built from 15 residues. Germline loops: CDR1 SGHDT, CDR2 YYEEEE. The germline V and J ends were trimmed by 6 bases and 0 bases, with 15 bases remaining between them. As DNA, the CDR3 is TGTGCCAGCATAACACTCCGGGGCCTGAACACTGAAGCTTTCTTT. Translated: CASITLRGLNTEAFF. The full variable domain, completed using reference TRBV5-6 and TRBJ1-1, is DAGVTQSPTHLIKTRGQQVTLRCSPKSGHDTVSWYQQALGQGPQFIFQYYEEEERQRGNFPDRFSGHQFPNYSSELNVNALLLGDSALYLCASITLRGLNTEAFFGQGTRLTVV.

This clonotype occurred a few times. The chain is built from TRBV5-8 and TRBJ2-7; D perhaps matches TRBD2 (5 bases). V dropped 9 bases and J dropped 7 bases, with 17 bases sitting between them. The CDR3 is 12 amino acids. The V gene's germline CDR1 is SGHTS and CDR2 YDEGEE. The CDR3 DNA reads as TGTGCCATCGAGGGCCTTACGGTGGAGCAGTACTTC. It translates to CAIEGLTVEQYF.

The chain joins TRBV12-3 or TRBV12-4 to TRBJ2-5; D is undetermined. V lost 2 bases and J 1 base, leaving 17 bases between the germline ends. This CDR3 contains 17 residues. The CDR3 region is CASSLPRTSRSQETQYF. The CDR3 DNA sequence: TGTGCCAGCAGTTTACCGAGAACGAGTCGGTCCCAAGAGACCCAGTACTTC.

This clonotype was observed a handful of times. DNA for the CDR3: TGTGCCAGCAGCCAACAGCATACGCAGTATTTT. Translating gives CASSQQHTQYF. V and J are TRBV6-6 and TRBJ2-3, with D unresolved. V was trimmed by 6 bases and J by 7 bases, leaving 8 bases between them. Germline V gene data show CDR1 as MNHNY and CDR2 as SVGAGI (reference sequence). CDR3 length: 11 amino acids.

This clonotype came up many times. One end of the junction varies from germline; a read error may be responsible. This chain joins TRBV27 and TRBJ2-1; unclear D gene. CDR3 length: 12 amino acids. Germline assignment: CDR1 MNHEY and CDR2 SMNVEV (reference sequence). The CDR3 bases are TGCGCCAGCAGCCCTAGGGCCAATGAGCAGTTCTTC. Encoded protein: CASSPRANEQFF.

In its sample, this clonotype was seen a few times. CDR3 DNA: TGTGCCAGTAGTCCCCGACATTTTCAAGAGACCCAGTACTTC. Encoded protein: CASSPRHFQETQYF. The V gene is TRBV19, the J gene TRBJ2-5; no definite D call. Trimming took 5 bases from V and 2 from J, leaving 12 bases between them. The germline gives CDR1 LNHDA, CDR2 SQIVND (reference sequence). This CDR3 has 14 amino acids.

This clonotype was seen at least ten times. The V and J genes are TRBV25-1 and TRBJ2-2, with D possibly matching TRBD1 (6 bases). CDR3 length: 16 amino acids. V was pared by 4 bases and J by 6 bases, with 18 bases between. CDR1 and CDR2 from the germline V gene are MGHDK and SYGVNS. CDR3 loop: CASSVSRGGTAGELFF. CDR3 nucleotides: TGTGCCAGCAGTGTATCCCGAGGGGGAACGGCCGGGGAGCTGTTTTTT.

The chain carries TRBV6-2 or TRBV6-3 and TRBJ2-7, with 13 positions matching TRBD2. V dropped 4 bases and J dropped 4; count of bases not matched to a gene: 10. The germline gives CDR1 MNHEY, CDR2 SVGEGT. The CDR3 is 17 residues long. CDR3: CASSSYGLAGDRYEQYF. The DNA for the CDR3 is TGTGCCAGCAGTTCCTACGGACTAGCGGGAGATCGGTACGAGCAGTACTTC.

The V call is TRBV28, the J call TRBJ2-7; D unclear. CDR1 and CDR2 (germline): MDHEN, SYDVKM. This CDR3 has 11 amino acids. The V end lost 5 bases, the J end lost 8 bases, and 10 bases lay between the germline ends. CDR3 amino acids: CASSEELKQYF. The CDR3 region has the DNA TGTGCCAGCAGTGAAGAACTAAAGCAGTACTTC.

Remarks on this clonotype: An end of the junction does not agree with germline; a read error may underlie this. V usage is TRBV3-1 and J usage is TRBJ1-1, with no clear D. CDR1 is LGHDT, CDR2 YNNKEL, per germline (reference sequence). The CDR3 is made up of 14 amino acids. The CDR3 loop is CASSHWPVNSEAFF. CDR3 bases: TGTGCCAGCAGCCATTGGCCAGTGAACTCTGAAGCTTTCTTT.

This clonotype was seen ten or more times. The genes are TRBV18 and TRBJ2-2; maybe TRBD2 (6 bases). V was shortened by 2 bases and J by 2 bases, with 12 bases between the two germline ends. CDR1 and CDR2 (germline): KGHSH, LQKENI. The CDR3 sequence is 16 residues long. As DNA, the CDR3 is TGTGCCAGCTCACCATGGGCTAGCGTTAACACCGGGGAGCTGTTTTTT. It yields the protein CASSPWASVNTGELFF. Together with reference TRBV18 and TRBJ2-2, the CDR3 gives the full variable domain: NAGVMQNPRHLVRRRGQEARLRCSPMKGHSHVYWYRQLPEEGLKFMVYLQKENIIDESGMPKERFSAEFPKEGPSILRIQQVVRGDSAAYFCASSPWASVNTGELFFGEGSRLTVL.

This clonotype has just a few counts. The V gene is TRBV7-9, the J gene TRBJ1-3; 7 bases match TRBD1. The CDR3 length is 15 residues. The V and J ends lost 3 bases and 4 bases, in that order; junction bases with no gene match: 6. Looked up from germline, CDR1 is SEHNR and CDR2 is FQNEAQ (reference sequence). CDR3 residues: CASSFRTGSGNTIYF. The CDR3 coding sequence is TGTGCCAGCAGCTTTCGGACAGGCTCCGGAAACACCATATATTTT.